What follows are 11 T cell receptor beta chains derived from one specimen sequenced in a study of beta chain features in type 1 diabetes. As every portion of the isolated RNA was reverse transcribed, the sequencing read expressed TCRB transcripts. Using immunoSEQ multiplex PCR, the repertoire was profiled, and TCRdb retains in-frame clones only, with some absent. This table has a few hundred thousand clones, about 32% appearing once. The sample taken for sequencing was naive CD4+ T cells from blood. The source of these receptors is a man aged 18-30 years in good health.

The chain links TRBV29-1 to TRBJ1-5; D is perhaps TRBD1 (6 bases). CDR1 is SQVTM and CDR2 is ANQGSEA in the germline V gene. The CDR3 spans 13 residues. Trimming took off 7 bases at V and 7 bases at J, with 17 bases between the two ends. CDR3 sequence reads: CSARGGPEQPQHF. CDR3 in DNA: TGCAGCGCCCGCGGGGGGCCCGAACAGCCCCAGCATTTT.

This rearrangement joins TRBV6-5 to TRBJ2-1, with 11 nucleotides matching TRBD2. Trimming removed 2 bases from V and 6 bases from J; junction bases left unmatched: 6. In germline, CDR1 is MNHEY, CDR2 SVGAGI. The CDR3 is 16 amino acids. The DNA for the CDR3 is TGTGCCAGCAGTTACAGGCCTAGCGGGAGGAGCAATGAGCAGTTCTTC. Translation gives CASSYRPSGRSNEQFF.

The chain is built from TRBV5-4 and TRBJ1-5; D is undetermined. With 3 bases removed from V and 7 bases from J, the gap between germline ends came to 11 bases. Germline values: CDR1 SGHNT, CDR2 YYREEE (reference sequence). CDR3 length: 13 amino acids. The CDR3 sequence: CASSSGGEQPQHF. CDR3 nucleotide sequence: TGTGCCAGCAGCTCTGGAGGAGAACAGCCCCAGCATTTT.

The CDR3 is CAISDGAGTQYF. The CDR3, as DNA: TGTGCCATCAGTGACGGGGCCGGGACCCAGTACTTC. The rearrangement links TRBV10-3 to TRBJ2-5; D tentatively reads TRBD1 or TRBD2 (5 bases each). The ends were cut back, 3 bases at V and 7 bases at J, with 9 bases in the middle. The CDR3 is 12 residues long. Germline assignment: CDR1 ENHRY and CDR2 SYGVKD.

The chain couples TRBV6-6 to TRBJ2-7, with D unclear. The ends were cut back, 5 bases at V and 3 bases at J, with 8 bases in the middle. Per the germline V gene, CDR1 is MNHNY and CDR2 is SVGAGI (reference sequence). There are 12 residues in the CDR3. CDR3 loop: CASSPEYYEQYF. The CDR3 region has the DNA TGTGCCAGCAGTCCTGAATACTACGAGCAGTACTTC.

The V call is TRBV6-1, the J call TRBJ2-7; D may be TRBD1 (6 bases). Germline V gives CDR1 MNHNS, CDR2 SASEGT. Trimming took off 4 bases at V and 6 bases at J, with 13 bases between the two ends. This CDR3 region has 13 residues. The CDR3 region has the DNA TGTGCCAGCAGTGCACCTGACAGGACCGAGCAGTACTTC. As protein: CASSAPDRTEQYF.

This clone was picked up a small number of times. The chain joins TRBV5-1 to TRBJ2-1; no clear D gene. V lost 0 bases, J lost 8 bases, and 12 bases lay in between. Germline V gene sequence: CDR1 SGHRS, CDR2 YFSETQ. This CDR3 is 14 amino acids long. The CDR3 region has the DNA TGCGCCAGCAGCTTGGATCATCTACAAGATGAGCAGTTCTTC. Protein: CASSLDHLQDEQFF. The complete variable domain, with remaining parts taken from reference TRBV5-1 and TRBJ2-1, reads KAGVTQTPRYLIKTRGQQVTLSCSPISGHRSVSWYQQTPGQGLQFLFEYFSETQRNKGNFPGRFSGRQFSNSRSEMNVSTLELGDSALYLCASSLDHLQDEQFFGPGTRLTVL.

This clone was found a few times. The CDR3 is CAWSFVLQETQYF. Written as DNA, the CDR3 is TGTGCCTGGAGTTTTGTTTTACAAGAGACCCAGTACTTC. The chain links TRBV30 to TRBJ2-5, with no clear D. V was shortened by 2 bases and J by 2 bases, with 9 bases between the two germline ends. The CDR3 length is 13 residues. Germline values: CDR1 GTSNPN, CDR2 SVGIG (reference sequence).

This chain links TRBV11-2 with TRBJ2-1, with TRBD2 matching over 11 bases. In germline, CDR1 is SGHAT, CDR2 FQNNGV. CDR3 length equals 15 residues. The V and J ends lost 0 bases and 9 bases, in that order; junction bases with no gene match: 4. The DNA of the CDR3 is TGTGCCAGCAGCTTAGATCTACTAGCGGGAGTTGAGCAGTTCTTC. Its protein product is CASSLDLLAGVEQFF.

There are a few counts of this clone. The same CDR3 also results from other DNA sequences found in this sample. The CDR3, as DNA: TGCAGTGCTAGAGACTACGAGCAGTACTTC. Its translation is CSARDYEQYF. The V gene is TRBV20-1, the J gene TRBJ2-7; D uncertain. The germline V gene has CDR1 DFQATT and CDR2 SNEGSKA (reference sequence). V lost 0 bases to trimming and J lost 3 bases, with 0 bases between them. CDR3 length: 10 amino acids.

The chain has TRBV10-3 and TRBJ2-1, with 12 bases identical to TRBD2. CDR3 length: 16 residues. CDR1 ENHRY and CDR2 SYGVKD come from the germline V gene. The ends lost 8 bases at V and 0 bases at J; junction bases unmatched: 5. The CDR3 here is CAIAGTSGPSYNEQFF. The CDR3 nucleotides read TGTGCCATCGCGGGGACTAGCGGGCCCTCCTACAATGAGCAGTTCTTC.